This T cell receptor beta chain appears in the sequencing data of a study of monozygotic twins with inflammatory bowel disease. Overall study results and limits: Since immunosuppressive treatments differed, patient repertoires may have gained added variability.

About this clonotype: Its antigen remains unidentified.

TCRdb re-called the 5' RACE reads and catalogs CDR3 proteins one per entry, DNA excluded. The table for this sample gives about 140,000 distinct CDR3 sequences. The germline CDR1 and CDR2 sequences are SGHRS and YFSETQ. CDR3 length equals 13 residues. The receptor's source is a human donor with ulcerative colitis or Crohn's disease, or a healthy co-twin of an affected twin (not recorded which). Sequenced sample: blood. V and J are TRBV5-1 and TRBJ1-4; TCRdb proposes TRBD1, but this gene call is untestable without DNA. This CDR3 reads CASSLQGSEKLFF.